Listed below are T cell receptor beta chains from one sample, sequenced in a study of cytomegalovirus exposure and HLA in healthy donors. Some clones are missing from TCRdb's copy, which holds only in-frame ones; the method was immunoSEQ multiplex PCR. The sample has approximately 150,000 clones, approximately 70% seen once. The sample comprised PBMCs. The receptors were gathered from a woman aged 18-35 years in good health and CMV-seropositive. The CDR3 runs from the conserved cysteine through the conserved F or W. The order of the fields is J gene, clone size, D gene, V gene, CDR3 protein, CDR3 DNA. The D gene is left open where the match is weak. Clone size appears in some rows only: once, few, many, or a class for an expanded clone.

TRBJ1-1,once,-,TRBV6-6,CASAIRPGHFTTEAFF,TGTGCCAGTGCTATCCGACCGGGACACTTTACCACTGAAGCTTTCTTT
TRBJ2-7,-,TRBD1,TRBV11-2,CASSFGDFTGGNEQYF,TGTGCCAGCAGCTTCGGCGACTTTACAGGGGGCAACGAGCAGTACTTC
TRBJ2-2,-,TRBD1,TRBV9,CASSTGTGGSTGELFF,TGTGCCAGCAGCACAGGGACAGGAGGTTCCACCGGGGAGCTGTTTTTT
TRBJ1-1,-,-,TRBV7-3,CASSFRGLAEAFF,TGTGCCAGCAGCTTTAGGGGACTGGCTGAAGCTTTCTTT
TRBJ2-1,-,TRBD1,TRBV5-4,CASSSDREAYNEQFF,TGTGCCAGCAGCTCGGACAGGGAGGCCTACAATGAGCAGTTCTTC
TRBJ2-1,-,TRBD2,TRBV9,CASSALSSGGAKNEQFF,TGTGCCAGCAGCGCCCTCAGTAGCGGGGGGGCTAAGAATGAGCAGTTCTTC
TRBJ2-2,-,-,TRBV9,CASSVSGSHTGELFF,TGTGCCAGCAGCGTTTCAGGGTCCCACACCGGGGAGCTGTTTTTT
TRBJ1-6,-,-,TRBV4-3,CASSLGRGGSPLHF,TGCGCCAGCAGCCTGGGGCGGGGCGGTTCACCCCTCCACTTT
TRBJ1-2,-,-,TRBV30,CAWSPTASGGGYTF,TGTGCCTGGAGTCCCACAGCCTCCGGGGGTGGCTACACCTTC
TRBJ2-1,-,TRBD1,TRBV11-2,CASSLGAGGAYNEQFF,TGTGCCAGCAGCTTAGGAGCAGGGGGCGCATACAATGAGCAGTTCTTC
TRBJ1-5,-,TRBD1,TRBV18,CASSLGQGVRNQPQHF,TGTGCCAGCTCACTGGGACAGGGGGTCCGGAATCAGCCCCAGCATTTT
TRBJ2-1,few,-,TRBV5-6,CASSPWGAGAYNEQFF,TGTGCCAGCAGCCCGTGGGGGGCGGGGGCATACAATGAGCAGTTCTTC
TRBJ1-1,few,TRBD1,TRBV7-9,CASSLGGTGVGNTEAFF,TGTGCCAGCAGCTTAGGTGGGACAGGGGTGGGAAACACTGAAGCTTTCTTT
TRBJ1-2,-,-,TRBV19,CASSGQNYGYTF,TGTGCCAGTAGTGGACAAAACTATGGCTACACCTTC
TRBJ2-1,-,TRBD1,TRBV5-6,CASSLGDSHYNEQFF,TGTGCCAGCAGCTTGGGGGACAGCCACTACAATGAGCAGTTCTTC
TRBJ1-4,-,-,TRBV15,CATSITWGLGEKLFF,TGTGCCACCAGCATTACGTGGGGCCTTGGCGAAAAACTGTTTTTT
TRBJ1-1,few,-,TRBV5-8,CASSPGEGWSTEAFF,TGTGCCAGCAGCCCGGGGGAGGGATGGAGCACTGAAGCTTTCTTT
TRBJ1-2,-,TRBD1,TRBV7-9,CASSLVDRDDGYTF,TGTGCCAGCAGCTTAGTCGACAGGGATGATGGCTACACCTTC
TRBJ1-5,few,-,TRBV2,CASSDRWSNQPQHF,TGTGCCAGCAGTGACAGGTGGAGCAATCAGCCCCAGCATTTT
TRBJ2-1,-,TRBD1,TRBV27,CASSLPGTGNNEQFF,TGTGCCAGCAGTTTACCCGGGACAGGGAACAATGAGCAGTTCTTC
TRBJ1-6,once,-,TRBV4-2,CASSQGDARESPLHF,TGTGCCAGCAGCCAAGGGGATGCAAGGGAGTCACCCCTCCACTTT
TRBJ2-3,few,TRBD2,TRBV7-2,CASRVSGGDTQYF,TGTGCCAGCCGAGTTTCCGGGGGGGATACGCAGTATTTT
TRBJ2-5,-,-,TRBV2,CASSDRGGSGETQYF,TGTGCCAGCAGTGACCGCGGGGGCAGTGGAGAGACCCAGTACTTC
TRBJ2-5,few,TRBD2,TRBV6-1,CASSGQRGGRETQYF,TGTGCCAGCAGTGGCCAGCGGGGGGGCCGGGAGACCCAGTACTTC
TRBJ2-3,-,-,TRBV7-9,CASSDSSRPRFADTQYF,TGTGCCAGCAGTGATAGCAGTCGACCACGGTTTGCAGATACGCAGTATTTT
TRBJ1-3,few,-,TRBV5-4,CASSPGRDSGNTIYF,TGTGCCAGCAGCCCCGGACGGGACTCTGGAAACACCATATATTTT
TRBJ2-7,-,TRBD2,TRBV2,CASREGTSGPYEQYF,TGTGCCAGCAGGGAAGGGACTAGCGGCCCCTACGAGCAGTACTTC
TRBJ1-6,-,-,TRBV28,CASSLADGGSPLHF,TGTGCCAGCAGTTTAGCGGATGGAGGTTCACCCCTCCACTTT
TRBJ2-1,-,-,TRBV28,CASSWQGIGYNEQFF,TGTGCCAGCAGTTGGCAGGGAATTGGGTACAATGAGCAGTTCTTC
TRBJ1-2,-,-,TRBV4-2,CASSQALLRGNYGYTF,TGTGCCAGCAGCCAAGCACTACTACGGGGGAACTATGGCTACACCTTC
TRBJ2-1,-,-,TRBV7-6,CASSLGNGVEQFF,TGTGCCAGCAGCTTAGGTAACGGGGTCGAGCAGTTCTTC
TRBJ1-4,-,TRBD1,TRBV13,CASSPGQGNEKLFF,TGTGCCAGCAGCCCTGGACAGGGAAATGAAAAACTGTTTTTT
TRBJ2-3,-,TRBD2,TRBV18,CASSPSGATDTQYF,TGTGCCAGCTCACCTAGCGGGGCCACAGATACGCAGTATTTT
TRBJ2-3,-,-,TRBV14,CASSPAGASTDTQYF,TGTGCCAGCAGCCCGGCAGGGGCTAGCACAGATACGCAGTATTTT
TRBJ2-7,-,TRBD1,TRBV5-4,CTSSQNRGSAEQYF,TGTACCAGCAGCCAAAACAGGGGGAGTGCCGAGCAGTACTTC
TRBJ1-1,-,-,TRBV9,CASSAPTGEGSTEAFF,TGTGCCAGCAGCGCACCTACGGGGGAAGGTAGCACTGAAGCTTTCTTT
TRBJ2-7,-,TRBD1,TRBV19,CASSTATGGGPYEQYF,TGTGCCAGTAGTACCGCGACAGGGGGGGGCCCCTACGAGCAGTACTTC
TRBJ2-3,-,TRBD2,TRBV4-1,CASSQVASGARTDTQYF,TGCGCCAGCAGCCAAGTTGCTAGCGGGGCCCGCACAGATACGCAGTATTTT
TRBJ2-1,-,-,TRBV6-6,CASSLTRNNEQFF,TGTGCCAGCAGCCTGACTCGAAACAATGAGCAGTTCTTC
TRBJ2-7,-,TRBD2,TRBV5-4,CASSSGTSGGAYEQYF,TGTGCCAGCAGCTCCGGGACTAGCGGGGGGGCCTACGAGCAGTACTTC
TRBJ1-5,-,-,TRBV12-5,CASAPGGMSDSNQPQHF,TGTGCTAGTGCGCCCGGGGGGATGAGTGATAGCAATCAGCCCCAGCATTTT
TRBJ2-7,-,-,TRBV10-2,CASSDGLDRAYEQYF,TGCGCCAGCAGTGACGGACTGGATAGAGCCTACGAGCAGTACTTC
TRBJ1-2,-,TRBD1,TRBV4-1,CASSPDRGNYGYTF,TGCGCCAGCAGCCCGGACAGGGGGAACTATGGCTACACCTTC
TRBJ2-5,-,TRBD2,TRBV5-4,CASSSGTKKETQYF,TGTGCCAGCAGCTCCGGGACTAAAAAAGAGACCCAGTACTTC
TRBJ2-1,few,-,TRBV29-1,CSVIRDSANEQFF,TGCAGCGTGATCCGGGACTCTGCTAATGAGCAGTTCTTC
TRBJ1-2,-,TRBD1,TRBV4-1,CASSQGTGDTYGYTF,TGCGCCAGCAGCCAAGGGACAGGGGATACCTATGGCTACACCTTC
TRBJ2-7,-,-,TRBV4-3,CASSQDLTTGRYF,TGCGCCAGCAGCCAAGATCTAACGACAGGAAGATACTTC
TRBJ1-2,-,TRBD1,TRBV28,CASSATGTGSPGYTF,TGTGCCAGCAGTGCCACCGGGACAGGTTCCCCAGGGTACACCTTC
TRBJ1-2,-,-,TRBV9,CASSVDMSYGYTF,TGTGCCAGCAGCGTAGATATGTCCTATGGCTACACCTTC
TRBJ2-7,-,-,TRBV6-4,CASSEQQLGAEQYF,TGTGCCAGCAGTGAGCAGCAATTGGGAGCAGAGCAGTACTTC
TRBJ2-7,-,-,TRBV15,CATSRAVDSSYEQYF,TGTGCCACCAGCAGAGCTGTAGACAGCTCCTACGAGCAGTACTTC
TRBJ2-7,-,-,TRBV28,CASSGVSYSGEQYF,TGTGCCAGCAGTGGAGTTAGTTATTCGGGCGAGCAGTACTTC
TRBJ1-2,-,TRBD1,TRBV4-3,CASSQDRQGSYGYTF,TGCGCCAGCAGCCAAGATCGACAGGGAAGCTATGGCTACACCTTC